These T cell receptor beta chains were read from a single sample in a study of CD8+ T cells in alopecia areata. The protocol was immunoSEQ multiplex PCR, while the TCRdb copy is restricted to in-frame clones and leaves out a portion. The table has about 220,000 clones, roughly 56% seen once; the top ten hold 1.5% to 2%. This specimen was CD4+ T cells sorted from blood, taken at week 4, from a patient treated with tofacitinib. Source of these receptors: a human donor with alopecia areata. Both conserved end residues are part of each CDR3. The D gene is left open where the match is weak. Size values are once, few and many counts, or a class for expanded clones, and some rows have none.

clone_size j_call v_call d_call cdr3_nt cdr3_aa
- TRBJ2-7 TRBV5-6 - TGTGCCAGCAGGTCGCTATTGTTTTCCTACGAGCAGTACTTC CASRSLLFSYEQYF
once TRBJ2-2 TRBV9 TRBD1 TGTGCCAGCAGCCTTCGACAGGGCAGGTCCACCGGGGAGCTGTTTTTT CASSLRQGRSTGELFF
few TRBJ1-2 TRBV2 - TGTGCCAGCAGGGCCAATTCGGTCTATGGCTACACCTTC CASRANSVYGYTF
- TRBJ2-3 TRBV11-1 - TGTGCCAGCAGCCCCCGGCTATCCTACACAGATACGCAGTATTTT CASSPRLSYTDTQYF
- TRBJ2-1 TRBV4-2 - TGTGCCAGCAGCCAGACGACATTCGATGAGCAGTTCTTC CASSQTTFDEQFF
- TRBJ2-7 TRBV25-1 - TGTGCCAGCAGTGAATGGTTGGCAGGGAAGTACGAGCAGTACTTC CASSEWLAGKYEQYF
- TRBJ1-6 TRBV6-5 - TGTGCCACCCAGGGGTGGGGCATAAATTCAGTCCTCCACTTT CATQGWGINSVLHF
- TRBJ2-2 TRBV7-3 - TGTGCCAGCAGCCGCGAGCCCAACACCGGGGAGCTGTTTTTT CASSREPNTGELFF
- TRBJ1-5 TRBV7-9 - TGTGCCAGCAGCTTAGCGCGGGGAGGGGTTACGGGCAATCAGCCCCAGCATTTT CASSLARGGVTGNQPQHF
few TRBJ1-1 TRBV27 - TGTGCCAGCAGTTTAGGTCGGGGGGGCGCGGGTAATGAAGCTTTCTTT CASSLGRGGAGNEAFF
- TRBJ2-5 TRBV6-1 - TGTGCCAGCAGTGAAGATAGACTAGTCGGGGGAGAGACCCAGTACTTC CASSEDRLVGGETQYF
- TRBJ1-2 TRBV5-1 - TGCGCCAGCAGCACCGACTTAAAGGGCTACACCTTC CASSTDLKGYTF
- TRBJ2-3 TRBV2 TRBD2 TGTGCCAGCAGTGATAGCGGGGGGGGCACAGATACGCAGTATTTT CASSDSGGGTDTQYF
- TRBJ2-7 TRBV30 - TGTGCCTGGAGTAAAGGGGACCCGCCCTACGAGCAGTACTTC CAWSKGDPPYEQYF
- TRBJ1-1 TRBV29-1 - TGCAGCATGACGACAGGTTTCTCGGGGACTGAAGCTTTCTTT CSMTTGFSGTEAFF
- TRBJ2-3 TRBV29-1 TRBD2 TGCAGCGTTGGCCTGACTAGCGGGACAGATACGCAGTATTTT CSVGLTSGTDTQYF
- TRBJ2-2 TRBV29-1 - TGCAGCGCCCTCGTCACGGTCACCGGGGAGCTGTTTTTT CSALVTVTGELFF
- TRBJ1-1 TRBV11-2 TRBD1 TGTGCCAGCAGCTCAAGACAGGGGGGTGAAGCTTTCTTT CASSSRQGGEAFF
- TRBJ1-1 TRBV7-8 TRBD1 TGTGCCAGCAGCTGGGGGCAGGGGGCCACTGAAGCTTTCTTT CASSWGQGATEAFF
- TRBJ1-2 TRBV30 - TGTGCCTGGAGTGTACCGGTCCCCAGGGATGGCTACACCTTC CAWSVPVPRDGYTF
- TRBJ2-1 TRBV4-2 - TGTGCCAGCAGCCAAGAGACCACGCCCTTATACAATGAGCAGTTCTTC CASSQETTPLYNEQFF
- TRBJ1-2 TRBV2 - TGTGCCAGCAGTCGCGCCGCGTCTGGCTACACCTTC CASSRAASGYTF
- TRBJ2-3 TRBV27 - TGTGCCAGCACCCTAGACAGAAGGGGGGGTAATACGCAGTATTTT CASTLDRRGGNTQYF
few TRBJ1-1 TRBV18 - TGTGCCAGCTCACCAGAAGGGGTGGCTGAAGCTTTCTTT CASSPEGVAEAFF
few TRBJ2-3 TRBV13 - TGTGCCAGCAGCTTGCTGGGGACTAGCACAGATACGCAGTATTTT CASSLLGTSTDTQYF
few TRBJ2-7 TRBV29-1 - TGCAGCGTGGGATCCGGGACAAATAGCGAGCAGTACTTC CSVGSGTNSEQYF
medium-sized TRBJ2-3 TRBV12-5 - TGTGCTAGTGGTTTGTCTCGACTAGTAGATACGCAGTATTTT CASGLSRLVDTQYF
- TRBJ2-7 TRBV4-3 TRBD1 TGCGCCAGCAGCCAAGATTGGGGGACAGATAATGCCTACGAGCAGTACTTC CASSQDWGTDNAYEQYF
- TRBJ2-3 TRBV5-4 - TGTGCCAGCAGCATCACAGATACGCAGTATTTT CASSITDTQYF
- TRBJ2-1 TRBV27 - TGTGCCAGCAGTTTAATAAGGGGCTCCTACAATGAGCAGTTCTTC CASSLIRGSYNEQFF
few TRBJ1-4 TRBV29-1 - TGCAGCGCCTCGGGACGGCCGAATGAAAAACTGTTTTTT CSASGRPNEKLFF
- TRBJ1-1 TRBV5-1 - TGCGCCAGCAGCTTGGGAGGGGCTAACACTGAAGCTTTCTTT CASSLGGANTEAFF
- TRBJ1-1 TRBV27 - TGTGCCAGCAGTTTACAGGGATCAGGAGGCACTGAAGCTTTCTTT CASSLQGSGGTEAFF
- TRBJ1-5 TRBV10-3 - TGTGCCATCAGTGAGGGGACGAATAGCAATCAGCCCCAGCATTTT CAISEGTNSNQPQHF
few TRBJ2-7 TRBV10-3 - TGTGCCATCAGTGCGCGGGCAGGGTTGTCCCACGAGCAGTACTTC CAISARAGLSHEQYF
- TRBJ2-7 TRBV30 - TGTGCCTGGACCGCCGGGTCTTCCGGGAGCCTATACGAGCAGTACTTC CAWTAGSSGSLYEQYF
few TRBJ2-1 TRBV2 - TGTGCCAGCAGTGCGTGGATTAGTGAGCAGTTCTTC CASSAWISEQFF
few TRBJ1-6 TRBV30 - TGTGCCTGGAGTGTATCTGGAGGGCCAGGCACCCTCCACTTT CAWSVSGGPGTLHF
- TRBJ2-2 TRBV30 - TGTGCCTGGGGTGGCGGAGGGAGGACCGGGGAGCTGTTTTTT CAWGGGGRTGELFF
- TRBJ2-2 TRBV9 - TGTGCCAGCAGCGTGACAGTCAACACCGGGGAGCTGTTTTTT CASSVTVNTGELFF
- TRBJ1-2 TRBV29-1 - TGCAGCGTTGCCTTGCAGGGTAACTATGGCTACACCTTC CSVALQGNYGYTF
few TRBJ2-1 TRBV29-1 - TGCAGCGTTGAAGATAGGGCAGGGCCCAATGAGCAGTTCTTC CSVEDRAGPNEQFF
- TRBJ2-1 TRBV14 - TGTGCCAGCAGCCTCAACCGTAACAATGAGCAGTTCTTC CASSLNRNNEQFF
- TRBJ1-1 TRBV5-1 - TGCGCCAGCAGCCCGCGGACCCCGGCGGGCACTGAAGCTTTCTTT CASSPRTPAGTEAFF
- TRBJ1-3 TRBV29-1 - TGCAGCGTTACTTTTGGAAGGGGCTCTGGAAACACCATATATTTT CSVTFGRGSGNTIYF
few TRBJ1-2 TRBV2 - TGTGCCAGCAGTGAAGCAGGCCAGGGCACTTATGGCTACACCTTC CASSEAGQGTYGYTF
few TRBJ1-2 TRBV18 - TGTGCCAGCTCACCAGCGACAGACTATGGCTACACCTTC CASSPATDYGYTF
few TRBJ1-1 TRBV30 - TGTGCCTGGAGCCGGACTAACCGGGGAGAGACTGAAGCTTTCTTT CAWSRTNRGETEAFF
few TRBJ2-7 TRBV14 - TGTGCCAGCAGCCCTTCGAGTTTTAGCGAGCAGTACTTC CASSPSSFSEQYF
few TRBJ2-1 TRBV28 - TGTGCCAGCAGTTTCCGCGACAGCTACAATGAGCAGTTCTTC CASSFRDSYNEQFF
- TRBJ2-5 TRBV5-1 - TGCGCCAGCAGCAAAGGACCCCCTGGGGGCCAAGAGACCCAGTACTTC CASSKGPPGGQETQYF
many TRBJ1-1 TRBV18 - TGTGCCAGCTCACCAGTGGCAGGTCTGACTGAAGCTTTCTTT CASSPVAGLTEAFF
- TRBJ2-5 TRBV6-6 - TGTGCCAGCAGTTACTCGACAGGAGAGACCCAGTACTTC CASSYSTGETQYF
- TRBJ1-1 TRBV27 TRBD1 TGTGCCAGCAGCCCCGGGACAGTCGAGGCGTCTGAAGCTTTCTTT CASSPGTVEASEAFF
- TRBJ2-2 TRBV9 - TGTGCCAGCAGCTCCTGGACCGGGGAGCTGTTTTTT CASSSWTGELFF
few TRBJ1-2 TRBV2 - TGTGCCAGCAGTGGGTCGGGGGCACTGGAAGGCTACACCTTC CASSGSGALEGYTF
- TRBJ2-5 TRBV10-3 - TGTGCCATCAGTGGGGATCCAGAGACCCAGTACTTC CAISGDPETQYF
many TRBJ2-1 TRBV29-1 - TGCAGCGTTGATGTGGCGGGGCTCTACAATGAGCAGTTCTTC CSVDVAGLYNEQFF
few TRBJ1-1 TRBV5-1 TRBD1 TGCGCCAGCAGCTTGGCACAGGGGGCGAACACTGAAGCTTTCTTT CASSLAQGANTEAFF
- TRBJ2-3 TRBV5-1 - TGCGCCAGCAGCTTGGTCGGGGGGCGATTTACAGATACGCAGTATTTT CASSLVGGRFTDTQYF